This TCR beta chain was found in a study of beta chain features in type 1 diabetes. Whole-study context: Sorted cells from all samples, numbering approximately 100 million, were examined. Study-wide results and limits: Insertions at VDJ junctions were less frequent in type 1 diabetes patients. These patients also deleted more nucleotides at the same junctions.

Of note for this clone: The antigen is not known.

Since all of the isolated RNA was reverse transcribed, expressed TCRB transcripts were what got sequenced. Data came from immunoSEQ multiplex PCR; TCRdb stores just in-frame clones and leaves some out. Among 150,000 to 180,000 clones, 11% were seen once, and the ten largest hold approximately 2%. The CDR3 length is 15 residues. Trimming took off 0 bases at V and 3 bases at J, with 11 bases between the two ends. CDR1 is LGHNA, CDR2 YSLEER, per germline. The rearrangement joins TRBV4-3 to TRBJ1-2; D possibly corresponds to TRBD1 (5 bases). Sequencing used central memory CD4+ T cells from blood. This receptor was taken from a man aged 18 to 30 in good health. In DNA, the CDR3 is TGCGCCAGCAGCCAAGAAAGACAGTCAGACTATGGCTACACCTTC. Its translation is CASSQERQSDYGYTF.